One and the same sample provided the 16 T cell receptor beta chains below, sequenced in a study of T cells in Graves' hyperthyroidism and ophthalmopathy. Amplification targeted TCR beta CDR3 regions from RNA transcripts. A set of HTBI primers served as the primers for a first-round RT-PCR of the TCR CDR3. Each CDR3 protein is one row after TCRdb ran MiXCR on the multiplex PCR reads. This table has 400,000 to 500,000 distinct CDR3 sequences, roughly 13% appearing once. The specimen sequenced was blood. These receptors came from a woman aged 18-29 years with Graves' hyperthyroidism.

This clonotype was found many times. The CDR3 DNA is TGTGCCTGGAGTCGAACCGGACTAGCGAGTACGTTCTTC. Protein sequence: CAWSRTGLASTFF. The chain carries TRBV30 and TRBJ2-1; TRBD2 matches 9 bases. CDR3 length: 13 residues. V lost 2 bases and J lost 15; bases outside the gene matches: 11. Looked up from germline, CDR1 is GTSNPN and CDR2 is SVGIG (reference sequence).

This clonotype was seen ten or more times. This sequence joins TRBV28 and TRBJ2-1, with TRBD1 matching 11 bases. V shed 5 bases, J shed 8 bases, and the junction held 2 bases outside the gene matches. Per germline, CDR1 MDHEN and CDR2 SYDVKM. This CDR3 comprises 13 residues. CDR3 coding DNA: TGTGCCAGCAGTGGGACAGGGGGTTATGAGCAGTTCTTC. It codes for CASSGTGGYEQFF. Combining the CDR3 with reference TRBV28 and TRBJ2-1 gives the whole variable domain DVKVTQSSRYLVKRTGEKVFLECVQDMDHENMFWYRQDPGLGLRLIYFSYDVKMKEKGDIPEGYSVSREKKERFSLILESASTNQTSMYLCASSGTGGYEQFFGPGTRLTVL.

This clonotype has ten or more counts. V is TRBV20-1 and J is TRBJ2-7; 13 bases map to TRBD2. This CDR3 contains 14 residues. The trim removed 6 bases at V and 6 bases at J, leaving 8 bases unmatched. From germline, CDR1 is DFQATT and CDR2 SNEGSKA (reference sequence). DNA for the CDR3: TGCAGTGCACTCCTGGGACTAGCGGGAAGCGAGCAGTACTTC. This sequence encodes CSALLGLAGSEQYF.

This clonotype was seen repeatedly, ten times or more. The chain employs TRBV28 and TRBJ2-1; D remains ambiguous. The CDR3 length is 15 residues. Germline-derived CDR1 and CDR2 are MDHEN and SYDVKM. The V end was cut by 3 bases, the J end by 7 bases, with 16 bases between. The CDR3 reads CASSFRPSFGNEQFF. For the CDR3, the DNA is TGTGCCAGCAGTTTCAGGCCTAGTTTCGGGAATGAGCAGTTCTTC.

This clonotype was seen a handful of times. This chain connects TRBV6-1 to TRBJ2-2; 7 bases line up with TRBD1. Germline CDR1 MNHNS, CDR2 SASEGT. The CDR3 is 16 amino acids. V trimming: 1 base; J trimming: 4 bases; junction bases outside the gene matches: 6. The CDR3 DNA is TGTGCCAGCAGTGAAGATAAGGGGGCGGGCACCGGGGAGCTGTTTTTT. Its translation: CASSEDKGAGTGELFF.

The J gene is TRBJ2-7, the V gene TRBV15; 8 bases fit TRBD2. V was pared by 0 bases and J by 2 bases, with 6 bases of the junction left unmatched. Germline values: CDR1 LNHNV, CDR2 YYDKDF (reference sequence). The CDR3 covers 16 residues. The CDR3 DNA sequence: TGTGCCACCAGCAGAGATTTAACTAGCGGTGCCTACGAGCAGTACTTC. Amino acids: CATSRDLTSGAYEQYF.

This clonotype has a count of ten or more. The V call is TRBV20-1, the J call TRBJ2-1, with 7 bases matching TRBD2. The CDR3 contains 17 residues. Germline V CDR1 and CDR2: DFQATT, SNEGSKA (reference sequence). Trimming at V came to 5 bases and at J to 6 bases, leaving 19 bases not matched to a gene. The CDR3 spells CSALRGTTDIWRNEQFF. The CDR3 region has the DNA TGCAGTGCTCTACGGGGGACTACGGACATTTGGCGCAATGAGCAGTTCTTC.

This sequence joins TRBV5-4 and TRBJ2-7, with 8 bases identical to TRBD1. V shed 0 bases and J 6 bases; nucleotides not matched to a gene: 5. The CDR3 extends over 14 amino acids. Germline-derived CDR1 and CDR2 are SGHNT and YYREEE (reference sequence). DNA of the CDR3: TGTGCCAGCAGCTTGGCGGGACAGGTCGCCGAGCAGTACTTC. This gives the protein CASSLAGQVAEQYF.

Many counts were recorded for this clonotype. V gene TRBV5-1 combines with J gene TRBJ2-2; 14 positions match TRBD2. This CDR3 is built from 19 residues. CDR1 is SGHRS and CDR2 is YFSETQ in the germline V gene. Trimming at V came to 4 bases and at J to 3 bases, leaving 11 bases not matched to a gene. This CDR3 is CASSPPGTSGSSDTGELFF. CDR3 nucleotide sequence: TGCGCCAGCAGCCCCCCGGGGACTAGCGGGAGTAGCGACACCGGGGAGCTGTTTTTT.

This clonotype has at least ten counts. This sequence joins TRBV28 and TRBJ1-5; no clear D gene. CDR3 size: 18 residues. Germline V gene sequence: CDR1 MDHEN, CDR2 SYDVKM. The V and J ends lost 3 bases and 0 bases respectively, with 18 bases between them. The CDR3 nucleotides are TGTGCCAGCAGTTTGCTAAGCGTGTCGACAAATAGCAATCAGCCCCAGCATTTT. This gives the protein CASSLLSVSTNSNQPQHF.

This clonotype showed up many times. The chain joins TRBV7-8 to TRBJ2-1, with 8 bases that match TRBD1. CDR1 and CDR2 from the germline V gene are SGHVS and FQNEAQ. V shed 4 bases and J 9 bases; nucleotides not matched to a gene: 5. CDR3 size: 13 residues. In DNA form, the CDR3 reads TGTGCCAGCAGCTCGGGACAGGTTCTTGAGCAGTTCTTC. It is translated as CASSSGQVLEQFF.

This clonotype was seen ten or more times. V usage is TRBV9 and J usage is TRBJ2-1; TRBD2 agrees at 12 bases. The ends lost 3 bases at V and 7 bases at J; junction bases unmatched: 8. Germline CDR1 reads SGDLS; CDR2 reads YYNGEE. The CDR3 length is 16 residues. CDR3 in amino acids: CASSERLAGVANEQFF. The CDR3 DNA reads TGTGCCAGCAGCGAAAGACTAGCGGGAGTCGCAAATGAGCAGTTCTTC.

The V call is TRBV10-3, the J call TRBJ1-1; 8 bases are a match to TRBD1. CDR3 length: 14 amino acids. With V trimmed by 0 bases and J by 10 bases, 7 bases remained unmatched. Germline V CDR1 and CDR2: ENHRY, SYGVKD. DNA for the CDR3: TGTGCCATCAGTGAGTCGGCCGGGACAGGAGCAGCTTTCTTT. Translating it yields CAISESAGTGAAFF.

Ten or more counts support this clonotype. The rearrangement links TRBV6-2 or TRBV6-3 to TRBJ2-5; a weak D match, TRBD2 (6 bases). The germline CDR1 and CDR2 sequences are MNHEY and SVGEGT. V lost 5 bases and J lost 7, with 17 bases in between. The CDR3 totals 14 residues. The CDR3 is CASSGGKLGGTQYF. CDR3 nucleotides: TGTGCCAGCAGTGGCGGGAAACTCGGGGGGACCCAGTACTTC.

This clonotype appeared a few times. V and J are TRBV5-6 and TRBJ2-7, with 8 positions matching TRBD2. V was clipped by 0 bases and J by 6 bases; unmatched bases: 8. The CDR3 is 15 residues long. The V gene's germline CDR1 is SGHDT and CDR2 YYEEEE. This CDR3 is CASSLVQREYPEQYF. CDR3 nucleotides: TGTGCCAGCAGCTTGGTCCAGCGGGAGTACCCCGAGCAGTACTTC.

The chain has TRBV12-3 or TRBV12-4 and TRBJ1-1; 9 bases are shared with TRBD1. The junction had 5 bases not matched to a gene; V was cut back by 5 bases and J by 1 base. This CDR3 is built from 15 residues. The CDR3 sequence: CASSPATGGNTEAFF. Here the CDR3 DNA reads TGTGCCAGCAGTCCGGCGACAGGGGGGAACACTGAAGCTTTCTTT.